This T cell receptor (beta chain) comes out of a study of blood T cell repertoires in COVID-19. Study context: Sources were T cells, B-cell-depleted T cells, or PBMCs; the material itself was cDNA or gDNA.

Method: immunoSEQ multiplex PCR; TCRdb's copy keeps in-frame clones and lacks some. The profile shows hundreds of thousands of clones, over 75% of them singletons. Germline CDR1 and CDR2: LGHDT and YNNKEL (reference sequence). This CDR3 is 15 amino acids long. V dropped 4 bases and J dropped 4 bases, with 14 bases sitting between them. The receptor's source is a human donor in a cohort sampled during active COVID-19. The V and J genes are TRBV3-1 (or the pseudogene TRBV3-2) and TRBJ2-1; D might be TRBD2 (5 bases). The specimen was peripheral blood. The CDR3 sequence: CASSPSAERYNEQFF. CDR3 sequence (DNA): TGTGCCAGCAGCCCCTCCGCGGAGCGGTACAATGAGCAGTTCTTC.